These 4 T cell receptor beta chains were sequenced from one sample in a study of cytomegalovirus exposure and HLA in healthy donors. PCR employed 60 Vbeta and 13 Jbeta primers. Sequencing used immunoSEQ multiplex PCR; TCRdb keeps in-frame clones, though not all of them. The profile shows about 160,000 clones, 68% of them singletons. The specimen sequenced was PBMCs. The receptor source for this set is a woman under 30 in good health and CMV-seropositive.

V usage is TRBV5-1 and J usage is TRBJ2-1, with TRBD1 matching 8 bases. The V gene end was trimmed by 5 bases and the J gene end by 3 bases; junction bases not matched to a gene: 4. The germline CDR1 and CDR2 sequences are SGHRS and YFSETQ. The CDR3 runs 14 residues. The CDR3 region is CASSPGQDYNEQFF. The CDR3 bases are TGCGCCAGCAGTCCGGGACAGGACTACAATGAGCAGTTCTTC.

The rearrangement uses TRBV25-1 and TRBJ2-5; possibly TRBD2 for D (5 bases). The CDR3 runs 15 residues. Trimming removed 0 bases at V and 5 bases at J, with 13 bases between. CDR1 and CDR2 (germline): MGHDK, SYGVNS. The DNA of the CDR3 is TGTGCCAGCAGTGAATATACGGGAAGGCGGGAGACCCAGTACTTC. Its translation: CASSEYTGRRETQYF.

In its sample, this clone was seen a few times. At one end, the junction sequence differs from germline, possibly due to a read error. The rearrangement joins TRBV2 to TRBJ1-6; unclear D gene. Germline V CDR1 and CDR2: SNHLY, FYNNEI. The CDR3 is made up of 16 amino acids. The CDR3 coding sequence is TGTGCCAGCAGCCCTGCAAAAAACTCCTATAATTCCCCCCTCCACTTT. This sequence encodes CASSPAKNSYNSPLHF.

This clone has a handful of counts. The rearrangement joins TRBV7-9 to TRBJ1-1; D is uncertain. Trimming cost V 3 bases and J 1 base, with 9 bases left between them. The CDR3 totals 14 residues. In germline, CDR1 is SEHNR, CDR2 FQNEAQ (reference sequence). CDR3 coding DNA: TGTGCCAGCAGCTTCTTCGGTTCGAACACTGAAGCTTTCTTT. Encoded protein: CASSFFGSNTEAFF.